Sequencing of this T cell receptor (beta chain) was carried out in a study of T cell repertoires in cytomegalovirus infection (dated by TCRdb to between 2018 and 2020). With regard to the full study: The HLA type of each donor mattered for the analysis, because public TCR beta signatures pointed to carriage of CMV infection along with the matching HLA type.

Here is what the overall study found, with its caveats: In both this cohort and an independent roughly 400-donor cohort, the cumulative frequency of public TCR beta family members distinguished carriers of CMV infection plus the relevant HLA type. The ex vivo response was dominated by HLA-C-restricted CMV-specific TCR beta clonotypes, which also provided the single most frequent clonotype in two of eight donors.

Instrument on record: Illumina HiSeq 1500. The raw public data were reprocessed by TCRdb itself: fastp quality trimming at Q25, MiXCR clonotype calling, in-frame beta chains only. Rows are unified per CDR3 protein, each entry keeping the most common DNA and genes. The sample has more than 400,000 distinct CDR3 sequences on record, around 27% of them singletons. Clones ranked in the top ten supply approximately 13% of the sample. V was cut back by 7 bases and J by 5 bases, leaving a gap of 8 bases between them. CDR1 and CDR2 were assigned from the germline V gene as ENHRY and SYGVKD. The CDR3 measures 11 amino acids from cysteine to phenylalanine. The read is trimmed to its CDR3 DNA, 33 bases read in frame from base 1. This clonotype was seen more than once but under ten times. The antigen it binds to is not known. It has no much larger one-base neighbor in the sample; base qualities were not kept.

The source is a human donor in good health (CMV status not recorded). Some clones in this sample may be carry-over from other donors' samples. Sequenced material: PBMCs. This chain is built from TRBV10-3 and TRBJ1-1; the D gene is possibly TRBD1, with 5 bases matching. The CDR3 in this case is CAITRGTEAFF. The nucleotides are TGTGCCATCACGAGGGGAACTGAAGCTTTCTTT.